This is a list of T cell receptor beta chains from one sample in a study of T cell repertoires in cytomegalovirus infection. TCRdb independently ran MiXCR on the reads; one entry per CDR3 protein. Here the sample spans about 340,000 distinct CDR3 sequences, about 29% being singletons. The antigens these receptors bind are not known. The sample was cultured PBMCs, taken from culture after CMV antigen stimulation. Receptors were obtained from a human donor in good health (CMV status not recorded). Some clones in this sample may be carry-over from other donors' samples. The CDR3 runs from the conserved cysteine through the conserved F or W. D genes are given only for firm matches. Only part of the rows carry a size: once, few, many, or a class if the clone is expanded.

J gene: TRBJ2-7
V gene: TRBV27
clone size: NA
D gene: TRBD2
CDR3 protein: CASSLSPPRGGHSYEQYF
CDR3 DNA: TGTGCCAGCAGTTTATCCCCCCCGCGCGGGGGGCACTCCTACGAGCAGTACTTC

J gene: TRBJ1-2
V gene: TRBV12-3/TRBV12-4
clone size: NA
D gene: NA
CDR3 protein: CASSLNSWGKPHYGYTF
CDR3 DNA: TGTGCCAGCAGTTTAAATTCCTGGGGGAAACCGCACTATGGCTACACCTTC

J gene: TRBJ2-3
V gene: TRBV4-1
clone size: many
D gene: TRBD2
CDR3 protein: CASAPGLAGPWVADTQYF
CDR3 DNA: TGCGCCAGCGCACCGGGACTAGCGGGCCCCTGGGTCGCAGATACGCAGTATTTT

J gene: TRBJ1-4
V gene: TRBV7-2
clone size: many
D gene: NA
CDR3 protein: CASSFLAGDEKLFF
CDR3 DNA: TGTGCCAGCAGCTTCCTGGCAGGGGATGAAAAACTGTTTTTT

J gene: TRBJ2-3
V gene: TRBV12-5
clone size: NA
D gene: NA
CDR3 protein: CASVSQGISTDTQYF
CDR3 DNA: TGTGCTAGTGTATCGCAGGGGATAAGCACAGATACGCAGTATTTT

J gene: TRBJ1-2
V gene: TRBV27
clone size: NA
D gene: TRBD1
CDR3 protein: CASSAIPGQSYGYTF
CDR3 DNA: TGTGCCAGCAGCGCTATACCGGGACAGAGCTATGGCTACACCTTC

J gene: TRBJ2-1
V gene: TRBV5-1
clone size: NA
D gene: NA
CDR3 protein: CASSAQGDEQFF
CDR3 DNA: TGCGCCAGCAGCGCACAGGGAGATGAGCAGTTCTTC

J gene: TRBJ2-3
V gene: TRBV27
clone size: once
D gene: TRBD2
CDR3 protein: CASSSSSGNPPDTQYF
CDR3 DNA: TGTGCCAGCAGTTCATCTAGCGGGAACCCGCCAGATACGCAGTATTTT

J gene: TRBJ2-1
V gene: TRBV7-2
clone size: many
D gene: TRBD1
CDR3 protein: CASSLVGRGSYNEQFF
CDR3 DNA: TGTGCCAGCAGCTTAGTAGGCAGGGGGTCCTACAATGAGCAGTTCTTC

J gene: TRBJ1-5
V gene: TRBV4-1
clone size: few
D gene: NA
CDR3 protein: CASSQDGPLNQPQHF
CDR3 DNA: TGCGCCAGCAGCCAAGACGGGCCGCTAAATCAGCCCCAGCATTTT

J gene: TRBJ2-7
V gene: TRBV3-1
clone size: NA
D gene: TRBD2
CDR3 protein: CASSLQPGLAGGGNYEQYF
CDR3 DNA: TGTGCCAGCAGCCTCCAGCCGGGACTAGCGGGAGGGGGTAACTACGAGCAGTACTTC